These 24 T cell receptor beta chains were all obtained from the same sample, sequenced in a study of blood T cell repertoires in COVID-19. Here immunoSEQ multiplex PCR was the method, and the copy in TCRdb shows in-frame clones only, minus some. The sample consists of 90,000 to 130,000 clones, 70% to 85% of them appearing once. The specimen sequenced was peripheral blood. All receptors come from a woman aged 40 to 50 with acute or convalescent COVID-19.

Only one count was recorded for this clone. The chain recombines TRBV30 with TRBJ2-3, with 7 bases aligning to TRBD2. This CDR3 region has 15 residues. Germline CDR1 GTSNPN, CDR2 SVGIG (reference sequence). V lost 2 bases, J lost 2 bases, and 7 bases stayed unmatched. The DNA for the CDR3 is TGTGCCTGGAGTAACGGGGGGACGGTCACAGATACGCAGTATTTT. As protein: CAWSNGGTVTDTQYF.

The CDR3 coding sequence is TGTGCCAGCAGATCGCCGGGACAGGGGGGCACCGGGGAGCTGTTTTTT. This encodes CASRSPGQGGTGELFF. This chain links TRBV28 with TRBJ2-2; TRBD1 matches at 11 bases. V trimming: 6 bases; J trimming: 4 bases; junction bases outside the gene matches: 7. The V gene's germline CDR1 is MDHEN and CDR2 SYDVKM. The CDR3 has 16 amino acids.

This clone was detected once. This rearrangement joins TRBV6-2 or TRBV6-3 to TRBJ2-7; 9 nucleotides agree with TRBD2. From germline, CDR1 is MNHEY and CDR2 SVGEGT. The CDR3 covers 14 residues. V trimming: 2 bases; J trimming: 6 bases; junction bases outside the gene matches: 5. CDR3 bases: TGTGCCAGCAGTTACCTTCAAGCGGGGGGCGAGCAGTACTTC. This sequence encodes CASSYLQAGGEQYF.

There are a few counts of this clone. The rearrangement uses TRBV11-2 and TRBJ1-6; the match to TRBD1 covers 9 bases. The germline gives CDR1 SGHAT, CDR2 FQNNGV. The ends lost 5 bases at V and 9 bases at J; junction bases unmatched: 5. The CDR3 consists of 14 residues. The CDR3 region is CASSLGQGGSPLHF. The CDR3 DNA reads as TGTGCCAGCAGCCTGGGACAGGGCGGTTCACCCCTCCACTTT.

The chain combines TRBV7-2 with TRBJ2-3, with TRBD2 matching over 7 bases. V lost 5 bases to trimming and J lost 5 bases; unmatched junction nucleotides: 16. The CDR3 spans 17 residues. Germline V gives CDR1 SGHTA, CDR2 FQGNSA. CDR3 nucleotides: TGTGCCAGCAGCGTCGTTACGGGACTATTAATGGGAGATACGCAGTATTTT. This codes for CASSVVTGLLMGDTQYF.

This clone came up once. V is TRBV3-1 (or the pseudogene TRBV3-2) and J is TRBJ2-1; D is perhaps TRBD2 (5 bases). Germline values: CDR1 LGHDT, CDR2 YNNKEL (reference sequence). The CDR3 totals 13 residues. Deletions cut 2 bases from V and 13 bases from J, with 15 bases between. CDR3 sequence (DNA): TGTGCCAGCAGCCAACGGACTGCCCCGAAACAGTTCTTC. It yields the protein CASSQRTAPKQFF.

The chain has TRBV5-6 and TRBJ1-1; D is undetermined. V was shortened by 2 bases and J by 4 bases, with 6 bases between the two germline ends. The CDR3 runs 12 residues. CDR1 SGHDT and CDR2 YYEEEE come from the germline V gene. Written as DNA, the CDR3 is TGTGCCAGCAGCTTAAGGAGCACTGAAGCTTTCTTT. It specifies CASSLRSTEAFF.

Regarding this clone: The sample has other DNA sequences that encode this CDR3 too. The chain carries TRBV9 and TRBJ1-4, with 7 bases matching TRBD1. J gave up 5 bases and V 0 bases, and 4 bases lay outside the gene matches. The CDR3 is 15 residues long. Per germline, CDR1 SGDLS and CDR2 YYNGEE. The CDR3 bases are TGTGCCAGCAGCGTAGGGGGACAGCTAAATGAAAAACTGTTTTTT. Translated, it gives CASSVGGQLNEKLFF.

This clone was observed a single time. The chain has TRBV12-3 or TRBV12-4 and TRBJ2-5; 9 positions match TRBD1. The CDR3 covers 13 residues. Unmatched junction bases numbered 3, after V lost 5 bases and J lost 5 bases. The CDR3 sequence: CASSRTGDETQYF. The CDR3 nucleotides are TGTGCCAGCAGTCGGACAGGGGACGAGACCCAGTACTTC.

The rearrangement links TRBV5-1 to TRBJ1-2; 9 positions agree with TRBD1. The CDR3 spans 15 residues. CDR1 is SGHRS and CDR2 is YFSETQ in the germline V gene. The V segment lost 2 bases and the J segment 4 bases; nucleotides outside the gene matches: 6. The CDR3 loop reads CASSLAGTGSYGYTF. CDR3 nucleotide sequence: TGCGCCAGCAGCTTAGCCGGGACAGGGTCCTATGGCTACACCTTC. Together with reference TRBV5-1 and TRBJ1-2, the CDR3 gives the full variable domain: KAGVTQTPRYLIKTRGQQVTLSCSPISGHRSVSWYQQTPGQGLQFLFEYFSETQRNKGNFPGRFSGRQFSNSRSEMNVSTLELGDSALYLCASSLAGTGSYGYTFGSGTRLTVV.

The chain has TRBV11-2 and TRBJ2-5; weak D call: TRBD1 (5 bases). This CDR3 has 13 amino acids. Trimming removed 3 bases from V and 3 bases from J, with 8 bases in between. Germline values: CDR1 SGHAT, CDR2 FQNNGV. CDR3 DNA sequence: TGTGCCAGCAGCTTCGACAGAAAAGAGACCCAGTACTTC. Its translation: CASSFDRKETQYF. Variable domain in full (rest from reference TRBV11-2 and TRBJ2-5): EAGVAQSPRYKIIEKRQSVAFWCNPISGHATLYWYQQILGQGPKLLIQFQNNGVVDDSQLPKDRFSAERLKGVDSTLKIQPAKLEDSAVYLCASSFDRKETQYFGPGTRLLVL.

The chain is built from TRBV15 and TRBJ2-3; D is uncertain. The CDR3 runs 16 residues. Trimming stripped 0 bases from V and 5 bases from J, with 15 bases between. Germline V gene data show CDR1 as LNHNV and CDR2 as YYDKDF (reference sequence). CDR3 sequence: CATSRDLAGSIDTQYF. The CDR3 nucleotides are TGTGCCACCAGCAGAGATTTGGCAGGATCGATAGATACGCAGTATTTT.

The gene calls are TRBV4-1 and TRBJ2-3, with 7 positions matching TRBD1. Germline V gene sequence: CDR1 MGHRA, CDR2 YSYEKL. The trim removed 0 bases at V and 3 bases at J, leaving 3 bases unmatched. The CDR3 loop spans 15 amino acids. This CDR3 reads CASSQDDRVTDTQYF. Here the CDR3 DNA reads TGCGCCAGCAGCCAAGATGACAGGGTGACAGATACGCAGTATTTT.

The chain uses TRBV30 and TRBJ2-1; TRBD2 agrees at 9 bases. Per germline, CDR1 GTSNPN and CDR2 SVGIG (reference sequence). The CDR3 totals 13 residues. With V trimmed by 0 bases and J by 9 bases, 3 bases remained unmatched. The CDR3 loop is CAWSVGTSLEQFF. The CDR3, as DNA: TGTGCCTGGAGTGTTGGGACTAGCCTTGAGCAGTTCTTC.

The chain recombines TRBV6-1 with TRBJ1-3; TRBD1 matches at 8 bases. Germline values: CDR1 MNHNS, CDR2 SASEGT. The CDR3 is 15 residues long. V trimming: 0 bases; J trimming: 3 bases; junction bases outside the gene matches: 1. DNA of the CDR3: TGTGCCAGCAGTGAAGCCGGGACAGGTGGAAACACCATATATTTT. Amino acids: CASSEAGTGGNTIYF.

The chain couples TRBV6-1 to TRBJ2-1, with 10 bases that match TRBD2. The germline gives CDR1 MNHNS, CDR2 SASEGT. This CDR3 is built from 19 residues. V lost 0 bases to trimming and J lost 0 bases; unmatched junction nucleotides: 8. This CDR3 is CASSEAHRTSGASYNEQFF. For the CDR3, the DNA is TGTGCCAGCAGTGAAGCGCACCGGACTAGCGGTGCCTCCTACAATGAGCAGTTCTTC.

This clone has only a few counts. The V and J genes are TRBV4-1 and TRBJ2-7, with TRBD1 identical over 11 bases. Germline-derived CDR1 and CDR2 are MGHRA and YSYEKL. Trimming took 4 bases from V and 5 from J; bases not matched to a gene: 13. The CDR3 is 17 amino acids. The CDR3 loop is CASSRGAGQGVFDEQYF. Written as DNA, the CDR3 is TGCGCCAGCAGCCGCGGTGCGGGACAGGGGGTTTTCGACGAGCAGTACTTC.

This clone was recorded many times. The rearrangement uses TRBV5-6 and TRBJ2-7, with TRBD2 identical over 11 bases. The V gene's germline CDR1 is SGHDT and CDR2 YYEEEE. The ends lost 4 bases at V and 4 bases at J; junction bases unmatched: 4. This CDR3 has 14 amino acids. The CDR3 nucleotides read TGTGCCAGCAGCCCATGGACTAGCGGGTACGAGCAGTACTTC. This translates into CASSPWTSGYEQYF.

This rearrangement joins TRBV28 to TRBJ2-7; TRBD2 matches at 7 bases. V was clipped by 5 bases and J by 4 bases; unmatched bases: 11. Germline-derived CDR1 and CDR2 are MDHEN and SYDVKM. The CDR3 sequence is 15 residues long. As DNA, the CDR3 is TGTGCCAGCAGTAATTCCGGGACTATAGTTTACGAGCAGTACTTC. Its protein product is CASSNSGTIVYEQYF. Together with reference TRBV28 and TRBJ2-7, the CDR3 gives the full variable domain: DVKVTQSSRYLVKRTGEKVFLECVQDMDHENMFWYRQDPGLGLRLIYFSYDVKMKEKGDIPEGYSVSREKKERFSLILESASTNQTSMYLCASSNSGTIVYEQYFGPGTRLTVT.

The chain has TRBV3-1 (or the pseudogene TRBV3-2) and TRBJ2-2; 9 positions agree with TRBD1. Per germline, CDR1 LGHDT and CDR2 YNNKEL (reference sequence). V lost 4 bases and J lost 3; bases outside the gene matches: 3. The length of the CDR3 is 15 residues. As DNA, the CDR3 is TGTGCCAGCAGCCCCCGGACAGGGGACACCGGGGAGCTGTTTTTT. Translation gives CASSPRTGDTGELFF.

The chain couples TRBV30 to TRBJ1-6; D is perhaps TRBD1 (5 bases). This CDR3 region has 15 residues. Trimming removed 1 base at V and 4 bases at J, with 11 bases between. Looked up from germline, CDR1 is GTSNPN and CDR2 is SVGIG (reference sequence). The CDR3 sequence: CAWSGGGAYNSPLHF. CDR3 sequence (DNA): TGTGCCTGGAGTGGGGGAGGGGCTTATAATTCACCCCTCCACTTT.

The chain links TRBV2 to TRBJ1-5; 10 positions agree with TRBD1. Germline CDR1 and CDR2: SNHLY and FYNNEI. V shed 6 bases and J 9 bases; nucleotides not matched to a gene: 11. This CDR3 comprises 15 residues. The CDR3 reads CASSHDRDRGRPQHF. The DNA for the CDR3 is TGTGCCAGCAGCCATGACCGGGACAGGGGAAGGCCCCAGCATTTT.

The rearrangement uses TRBV4-3 and TRBJ2-7; D unresolved. V was trimmed by 0 bases and J by 4 bases, leaving 7 bases between them. The CDR3 runs to 13 residues. Germline V gene lookup returns CDR1 LGHNA and CDR2 YSLEER. The CDR3 nucleotides are TGCGCCAGCAGCCAAGAGGTCAGGTACGAGCAGTACTTC. This codes for CASSQEVRYEQYF.

The rearrangement uses TRBV27 and TRBJ1-2, with 7 bases identical to TRBD1. This CDR3 spans 17 amino acids. Germline V gene sequence: CDR1 MNHEY, CDR2 SMNVEV (reference sequence). Losses at the gene ends were 8 bases for V and 0 bases for J; bases not matched to a gene: 15. CDR3 amino acids: CASRPRGQGVTNYGYTF. The CDR3 DNA sequence: TGTGCCAGCCGTCCTAGGGGGCAGGGTGTAACTAACTATGGCTACACCTTC.